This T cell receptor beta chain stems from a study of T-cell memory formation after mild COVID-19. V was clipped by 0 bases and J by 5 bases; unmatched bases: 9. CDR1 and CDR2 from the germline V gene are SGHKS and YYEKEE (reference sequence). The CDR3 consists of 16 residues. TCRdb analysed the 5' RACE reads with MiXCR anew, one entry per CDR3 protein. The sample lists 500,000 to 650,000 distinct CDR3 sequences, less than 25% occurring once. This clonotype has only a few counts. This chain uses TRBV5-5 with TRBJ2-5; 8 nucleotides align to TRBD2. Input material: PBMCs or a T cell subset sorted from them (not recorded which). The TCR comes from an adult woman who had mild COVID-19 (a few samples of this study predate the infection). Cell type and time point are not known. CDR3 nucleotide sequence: TGTGCCAGCAGCTTGGCCCTCCGGGGGGGGGCTGAGACCCAGTACTTC. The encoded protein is CASSLALRGGAETQYF.